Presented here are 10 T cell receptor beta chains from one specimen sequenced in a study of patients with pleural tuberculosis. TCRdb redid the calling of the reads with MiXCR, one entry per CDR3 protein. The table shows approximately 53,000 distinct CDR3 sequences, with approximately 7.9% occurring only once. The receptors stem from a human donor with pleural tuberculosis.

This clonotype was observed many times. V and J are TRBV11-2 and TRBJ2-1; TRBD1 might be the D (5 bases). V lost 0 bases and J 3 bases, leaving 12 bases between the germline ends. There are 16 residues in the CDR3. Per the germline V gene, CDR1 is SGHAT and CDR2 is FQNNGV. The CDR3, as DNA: TGTGCCAGCAGCTTAGATGAGGACAATTTCTACAATGAGCAGTTCTTC. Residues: CASSLDEDNFYNEQFF.

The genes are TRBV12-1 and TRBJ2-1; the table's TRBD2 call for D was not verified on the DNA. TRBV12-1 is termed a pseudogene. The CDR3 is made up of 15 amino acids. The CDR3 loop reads CASSFIAGAYNEQFF. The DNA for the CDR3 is TGTGCCAGCAGCTTTATAGCGGGGGCTTACAATGAGCAGTTCTTC.

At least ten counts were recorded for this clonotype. CDR3 coding DNA: TGTGCCACCAGTGGGGGGGGGATGCACACTGAAGCTTTCTTT. The encoded protein is CATSGGGMHTEAFF. The chain combines TRBV24-1 with TRBJ1-1; weak D call: TRBD1 (5 bases). V lost 5 bases to trimming and J lost 3 bases, with 12 bases between them. CDR1 is KGHDR and CDR2 is SFDVKD in the germline V gene. The CDR3 is made up of 14 amino acids.

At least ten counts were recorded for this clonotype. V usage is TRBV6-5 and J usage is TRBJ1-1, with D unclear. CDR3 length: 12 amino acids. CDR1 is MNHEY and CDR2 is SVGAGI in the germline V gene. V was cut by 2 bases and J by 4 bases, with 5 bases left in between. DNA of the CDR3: TGTGCCAGCAGTTACCCCCTCACTGAAGCTTTCTTT. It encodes CASSYPLTEAFF.

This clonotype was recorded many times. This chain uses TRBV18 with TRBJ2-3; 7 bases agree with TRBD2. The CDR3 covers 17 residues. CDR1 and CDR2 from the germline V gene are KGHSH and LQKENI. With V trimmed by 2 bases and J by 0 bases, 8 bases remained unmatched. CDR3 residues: CASSPRSGETSTDTQYF. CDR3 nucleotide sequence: TGTGCCAGCTCACCAAGAAGCGGGGAGACTAGCACAGATACGCAGTATTTT.

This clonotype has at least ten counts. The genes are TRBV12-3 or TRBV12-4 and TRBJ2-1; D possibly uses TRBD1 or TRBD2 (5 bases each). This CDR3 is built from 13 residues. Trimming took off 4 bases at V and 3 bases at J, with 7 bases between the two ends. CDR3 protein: CASSSGGYNEQFF. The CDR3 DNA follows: TGTGCCAGCAGTTCTGGGGGCTACAATGAGCAGTTCTTC.

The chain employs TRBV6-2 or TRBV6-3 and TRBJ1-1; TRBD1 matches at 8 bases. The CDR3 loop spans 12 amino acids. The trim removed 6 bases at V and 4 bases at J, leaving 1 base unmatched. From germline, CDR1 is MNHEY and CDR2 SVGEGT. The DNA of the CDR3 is TGTGCCAGCAGACAGGGGGTCACTGAAGCTTTCTTT. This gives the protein CASRQGVTEAFF.

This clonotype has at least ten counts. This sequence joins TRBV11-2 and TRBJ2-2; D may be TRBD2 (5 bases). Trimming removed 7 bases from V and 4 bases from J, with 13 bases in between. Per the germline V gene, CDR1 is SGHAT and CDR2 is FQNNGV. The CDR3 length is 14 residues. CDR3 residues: CASNSGVRTGELFF. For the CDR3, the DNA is TGTGCCAGCAACTCCGGGGTGCGCACCGGGGAGCTGTTTTTT.

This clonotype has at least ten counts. The CDR3 loop is CASSGDRGYNEQFF. The CDR3, as DNA: TGTGCCAGCAGTGGGGACAGGGGATACAATGAGCAGTTCTTC. The chain employs TRBV2 and TRBJ2-1, with 10 bases fitting TRBD1. CDR1 and CDR2 (germline): SNHLY, FYNNEI. The CDR3 is 14 residues long. The ends lost 4 bases at V and 4 bases at J; junction bases unmatched: 1.

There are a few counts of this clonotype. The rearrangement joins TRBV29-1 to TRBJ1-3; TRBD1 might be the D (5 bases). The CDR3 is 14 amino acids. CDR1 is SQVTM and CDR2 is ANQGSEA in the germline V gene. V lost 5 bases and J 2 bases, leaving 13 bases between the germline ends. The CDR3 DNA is TGCAGCGTTACCTGGGGGTTTACTGGAAACACCATATATTTT. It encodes CSVTWGFTGNTIYF. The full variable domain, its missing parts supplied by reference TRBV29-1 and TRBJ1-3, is SAVISQKPSRDICQRGTSLTIQCQVDSQVTMMFWYRQQPGQSLTLIATANQGSEATYESGFVIDKFPISRPNLTFSTLTVSNMSPEDSSIYLCSVTWGFTGNTIYFGEGSWLTVV.